The sequence of this T cell receptor (beta chain) was determined in a study of neoadjuvant anti-PD-1 for oral cavity cancer. Looking at the study overall: Patients without progression got a fourth dose around day 43.

PBMCs were not maintained or expanded in culture before analysis. The study, taken as a whole, reports: After neoadjuvant nivolumab, PBMC T cell clonality was significantly higher in non-responders than responders.

The length of the CDR3 is 18 residues. V gave up 3 bases and J gave up 1 base; unmatched junction bases: 6. Germline loops: CDR1 MGHDK, CDR2 SYGVNS. Remarks on this clone: Antigen specificity is unknown.

Most PBMC samples had 480 ng input DNA in six replicates. Produced via immunoSEQ multiplex PCR; TCRdb's table is partial and in-frame only. Seen here are around 81,000 clones, about four fifths observed once, and the top ten hold roughly 3%. The clonotype comes from a person aged 40 to 85 with oral cavity squamous cell carcinoma. The rearrangement uses TRBV25-1 and TRBJ2-5, with 15 bases matching TRBD2. The sequences come from PBMCs, collected before nivolumab (anti-PD-1) treatment. The CDR3 spells CASSDGLAGGRPQETQYF. The CDR3 DNA reads TGTGCCAGCAGTGATGGACTAGCGGGAGGGAGACCCCAAGAGACCCAGTACTTC.